This T cell receptor beta chain emerged from a study of regulatory T cells in long-lasting Graves disease listed by TCRdb under 2021. Background for the entire study: Antithyroid drugs had been taken for less than 3 months by newly diagnosed Graves' disease patients. A total of 35 or so samples were covered by TCR sequencing, comprising 13 persistent and around 20 newly diagnosed Graves' disease patients. The study took place in China and was registered as a clinical trial. This study used TCR sequencing and RNA sequencing of peripheral blood to compare persistent Graves' disease patients against newly diagnosed Graves' disease patients.

Library creation used multiplex PCR. TCRdb records Illumina HiSeq 4000 as the sequencer. To build TCR beta libraries, CDR3 regions were amplified by Arm-PCR using iRepertoire HTBI primers. Before sequencing, the PCR products underwent gel purification. In the paper's pipeline: Across samples, about 64 TRBV and 14 TRBJ segments were identified and used for gene usage analysis of CDR3 amino acid clonotypes. Filtered high-quality paired reads were merged into contigs using COPE and FqMerger. Contigs were aligned with BLAST to IMGT TRBV, TRBD and TRBJ reference genes, and CDR3 was defined per IMGT. Any clonotype with a frequency above 0.1% was classified as a highly expanded clone. Shannon entropy was used to measure repertoire diversity, and the Gini coefficient was used to measure V-J evenness. A clonotype found in more than one individual was treated as public. TCRdb reran the public reads through fastp at Q25 and MiXCR, keeping productive beta chains. Each CDR3 protein gets just one entry, which takes the most common genes and DNA from the rows behind it. The V and J calls were not made by the authors but by TCRdb's processing. The sample data list 350,000 to 550,000 distinct CDR3 sequences, and 12% to 15% of these were observed just once. In total, the top ten clones hold roughly a sixth of the sample.

Of note for this clonotype: Its antigen is still unknown. No base quality information exists; no much larger clone differs at one position.

The CDR3, from cysteine to phenylalanine, totals 15 residues. The only DNA kept is the CDR3, 45 bases in frame from the first base. For CDR1 and CDR2, the germline V gene lists MGHRA and YSYEKL. Trimmed from V: 4 bases; trimmed from J: 4 bases; junction bases lacking a gene match: 6. Read against the paper, the sample's time point label means: newly diagnosed GD, antithyroid drugs for less than 3 months. RNA was extracted from PBMCs in TRIzol for both TCR sequencing and RNA sequencing. The diagnosis of Graves' disease followed American Thyroid Association guidelines. Recruitment of patients was carried out at an endocrinology department in Xi'an, China. Each patient gave approximately 10 milliliters of peripheral blood, collected in an EDTA anticoagulant tube. Ficoll Paque Plus density gradient separation was used to isolate PBMCs, and no further T cell sorting was performed. RNA quality was checked with an Agilent 2100 Bioanalyzer and agarose gel, and concentration with a NanoDrop 2000.

The research as a whole found: The small sample size was acknowledged by the authors as a limitation that may reduce accuracy. Because the primary lesion, thyroid tissue, could not be accessed, the study looked at peripheral blood alone. Patients with persistent disease shared more public clonotypes (around 2,700) than newly diagnosed patients did (966). Persistent disease showed preferential use of TRBV28, TRBJ1-2 and TRBJ2-5, whereas newly diagnosed disease favored TRBV20-1 and TRBJ2-1. Compared with newly diagnosed patients, persistent Graves' disease patients had lower TCR Shannon entropy and fewer highly expanded clones, which suggests clonal expansion. Only the TCR beta chain was sequenced and analyzed.

The same data also contributed to another study, on T cells in Graves' hyperthyroidism and ophthalmopathy. In that second paper, the authors write: Stable Graves' hyperthyroidism was defined as the absence of progression to ophthalmopathy over 18 months of follow-up. The hyperthyroidism patients were between 18 and 65 years old and newly diagnosed, with a disease duration of less than 2 months. Patients with uncontrolled infections, other autoimmune diseases, pregnancy or lactation were excluded. Diagnoses relied on clinical symptoms, serum thyroxine and TRAb, thyroid ultrasound and orbital computed tomography. For the first round of RT-PCR on the TCR CDR3, the HTBI primer set was used together with the Qiagen OneStep RT-PCR kit. Blood samples also contained most of the expanded thyroid clonotypes (frequency above 0.001), which suggests that blood repertoires may reflect thyroid immune responses. A 13 V-J signature model separated ophthalmopathy from stable hyperthyroidism, with approximately 87% sensitivity and roughly 81% specificity in cross-validation and 80%/75% in testing. In validation, progression to ophthalmopathy was predicted by the model with more than 65% sensitivity and under 85% specificity, a median of approximately 7.1 months before onset. A discovery cohort of about 95 patients, 43 with Graves' ophthalmopathy and about 58 with stable Graves' hyperthyroidism, was used to find distinguishing TCR V-J signatures. Prospective prediction of ophthalmopathy was tested in an independent validation cohort consisting of fewer than 20 hyperthyroidism patients and approximately 16 patients who later progressed to ophthalmopathy. The roughly 99 discovery patients were divided at random into training and test sets in a 7:3 ratio. The study also compared thyroid tissue and blood T-cell repertoires from about six Graves' hyperthyroidism patients. Following sampling, methimazole starting at 30 mg daily was given to hyperthyroidism patients, and high-dose intravenous methylprednisolone was given to ophthalmopathy patients. Libraries were constructed in a second round of multiplex PCR, after which size selection and purification were performed. The libraries were sequenced on an Illumina HiSeq2000 using paired-end 100 bp reads. SOAPnuke was used to process the raw data, throwing out any read that contained adapters or uncalled bases, had a mean Phred below 15, or lacked an exact constant-primer or identifier match. COPE v1.2.5 was used to merge the high-quality paired reads, and each unique nucleotide sequence was defined as a clonotype. Clonotypes were aligned to IMGT TRBV, TRBD and TRBJ reference segments using MiTCR v1.1. The analysis included only V-J combinations with a frequency above 0.0001, which together covered roughly 99% of the repertoires. The TCS score was defined as F50 (clonal expansion) divided by E x V (chaos), with BLOSUM62-based TCRdist calculated between CDR3 peptides within each V-J. Welch's t-statistics and random forest reduced several hundred V-J features to 13, which were used in a naive Bayes classifier (R e1071). No statistical method was used to fix the sample size in advance, and group allocation was not hidden from the investigators. The paper describes TCR Vbeta CDR3 sequencing of about 140 peripheral blood samples, made up of some 40 ophthalmopathy patients, over 70 hyperthyroidism patients and some 17 progressor patients.

This sequence originates from a woman aged 45 to 65 with Graves disease. Donor details come from another sample of the same person, matched by shared clones. The sequenced sample was peripheral blood mononuclear cells (PBMCs), obtained at new diagnosis, from a patient treated with antithyroid drugs. This sequence uses TRBV4-1 and TRBJ2-5, and TRBD2 matches 10 of the central bases. The CDR3 loop reads CASSPGIAGGETQYF. The nucleotide sequence is TGCGCCAGCAGCCCCGGTATAGCGGGAGGAGAGACCCAGTACTTC.